Shown below are 23 T cell receptor beta chains from a single sample sequenced in a study of blood T cell repertoires in COVID-19. The protocol was immunoSEQ multiplex PCR, while the TCRdb copy is restricted to in-frame clones and leaves out a portion. The sample has 90,000 or so clones, 83% seen once. Sequenced input: peripheral blood. The receptors shown here come from a human donor in a cohort sampled during active COVID-19.

This clone was counted only a few times. The chain joins TRBV18 to TRBJ2-1; D is possibly TRBD1 (6 bases). CDR3 size: 15 residues. Germline CDR1 is KGHSH and CDR2 is LQKENI. Between the trimmed V and J ends, which lost 3 bases and 1 base, there was a span of 10 bases. Here the CDR3 reads CASSPRQASYNEQFF. The DNA of the CDR3 is TGTGCCAGCTCACCCCGACAGGCTTCCTACAATGAGCAGTTCTTC.

The genes are TRBV11-2 and TRBJ2-3, with 12 positions matching TRBD2. The CDR3 consists of 18 residues. The V gene's germline CDR1 is SGHAT and CDR2 FQNNGV. Germline trimming cut 5 bases from V and 8 bases from J; bases unmatched to any gene: 17. The CDR3 DNA reads as TGTGCCAGCAGCCCTACACCCGAGACTAGCGGGAGAAGGGGTACGCAGTATTTT. Its protein is CASSPTPETSGRRGTQYF.

The J gene is TRBJ2-2, the V gene TRBV11-2; D gene unclear. The ends were cut back, 0 bases at V and 2 bases at J, with 13 bases in the middle. Germline lookup yields CDR1 SGHAT and CDR2 FQNNGV. CDR3 length: 17 residues. The CDR3 DNA reads as TGTGCCAGCAGCTTAGATTTACGAGCAGGAAACACCGGGGAGCTGTTTTTT. It translates to CASSLDLRAGNTGELFF.

This chain links TRBV28 with TRBJ2-3, with TRBD2 matching over 11 bases. Unmatched junction bases numbered 10, after V lost 10 bases and J lost 1 base. The CDR3 runs 16 residues. Germline-derived CDR1 and CDR2 are MDHEN and SYDVKM. In DNA form, the CDR3 reads TGTGCCACCAAGCGGTTTAGCGGGAGGGGCACAGATACGCAGTATTTT. This sequence encodes CATKRFSGRGTDTQYF.

This rearrangement joins TRBV30 to TRBJ2-7, with a tentative D call TRBD1 (5 bases). Per the germline V gene, CDR1 is GTSNPN and CDR2 is SVGIG (reference sequence). Trimming shortened V by 3 bases and J by 5 bases, and 17 bases separated the two germline ends. The CDR3 is 14 residues long. DNA for the CDR3: TGTGCCTGGAGCAAGGTTTGGGGCCCCAACGAGCAGTACTTC. Its protein product is CAWSKVWGPNEQYF.

This chain joins TRBV4-1 and TRBJ2-7; a weak D match, TRBD2 (6 bases). The CDR3 extends over 14 amino acids. Trimming cost V 4 bases and J 0 bases, with 10 bases left between them. The germline V gene encodes CDR1 MGHRA and CDR2 YSYEKL. The CDR3 DNA sequence: TGCGCCAGCAGCCGGACCGGGAGCTCCTACGAGCAGTACTTC. It is translated as CASSRTGSSYEQYF.

V is TRBV7-9 and J is TRBJ1-5; 11 bases map to TRBD1. The CDR3 is 16 amino acids. Trimming took 0 bases from V and 6 from J; bases not matched to a gene: 4. Looked up from germline, CDR1 is SEHNR and CDR2 is FQNEAQ (reference sequence). The CDR3 protein is CASSLAGTGGGQPQHF. CDR3 sequence (DNA): TGTGCCAGCAGCTTAGCCGGGACAGGGGGAGGTCAGCCCCAGCATTTT.

The chain couples TRBV28 to TRBJ1-2; 8 bases are shared with TRBD1. This CDR3 spans 15 amino acids. The V and J ends lost 3 bases and 1 base, in that order; junction bases with no gene match: 4. Germline V gives CDR1 MDHEN, CDR2 SYDVKM. The CDR3 sequence is CASSLDRADNYGYTF. The CDR3 nucleotides read TGTGCCAGCAGTTTGGACAGGGCCGATAACTATGGCTACACCTTC.

The DNA of the CDR3 is TGTGCCAGCAGTCCGGGACTAGCGATTATATACGAGCAGTACTTC. Translating gives CASSPGLAIIYEQYF. The chain uses TRBV7-9 and TRBJ2-7, with 10 bases lining up with TRBD2. Germline V gives CDR1 SEHNR, CDR2 FQNEAQ (reference sequence). CDR3 length: 15 amino acids. V was clipped by 6 bases and J by 4 bases; unmatched bases: 9. Based on the CDR3 plus reference TRBV7-9 and TRBJ2-7, the full variable domain is DTGVSQNPRHKITKRGQNVTFRCDPISEHNRLYWYRQTLGQGPEFLTYFQNEAQLEKSRLLSDRFSAERPKGSFSTLEIQRTEQGDSAMYLCASSPGLAIIYEQYFGPGTRLTVT.

This chain connects TRBV28 to TRBJ2-3, with 9 bases lining up with TRBD2. The V segment lost 8 bases and the J segment 2 bases; nucleotides outside the gene matches: 11. Germline V gives CDR1 MDHEN, CDR2 SYDVKM. This CDR3 contains 16 residues. The CDR3 nucleotides are TGTGCCAGCTCATGGCAGCTAGCGGGGATCACAGATACGCAGTATTTT. Translating it yields CASSWQLAGITDTQYF. The entire variable domain, with the rest obtained from reference TRBV28 and TRBJ2-3, is as follows: DVKVTQSSRYLVKRTGEKVFLECVQDMDHENMFWYRQDPGLGLRLIYFSYDVKMKEKGDIPEGYSVSREKKERFSLILESASTNQTSMYLCASSWQLAGITDTQYFGPGTRLTVL.

The rearrangement joins TRBV3-1 (or the pseudogene TRBV3-2) to TRBJ2-1; perhaps TRBD1 as D (6 bases). Trimming stripped 6 bases from V and 6 bases from J, with 12 bases between. The CDR3 loop spans 13 amino acids. Germline values: CDR1 LGHDT, CDR2 YNNKEL (reference sequence). The CDR3 is CASSPNRANEQFF. The DNA for the CDR3 is TGTGCCAGCAGTCCGAACAGGGCCAATGAGCAGTTCTTC.

This sequence joins TRBV3-1 (or the pseudogene TRBV3-2) and TRBJ2-1; 11 bases line up with TRBD2. CDR1 LGHDT and CDR2 YNNKEL come from the germline V gene (reference sequence). The CDR3 covers 16 residues. V trimming: 2 bases; J trimming: 2 bases; junction bases outside the gene matches: 2. The CDR3 here is CASSQLAGGTYNEQFF. CDR3 bases: TGTGCCAGCAGCCAACTAGCGGGAGGTACCTACAATGAGCAGTTCTTC.

The table lists this clone with a count of one. CDR3 in DNA: TGCAGCGCACAGACAAACACTGAAGCTTTCTTT. Translating it yields CSAQTNTEAFF. The chain is built from TRBV29-1 and TRBJ1-1; D is uncertain. There are 11 residues in the CDR3. CDR1 and CDR2 (germline): SQVTM, ANQGSEA. The germline V and J ends were trimmed by 7 bases and 2 bases, with 8 bases remaining between them.

The rearrangement uses TRBV5-6 and TRBJ2-5; maybe TRBD2 (5 bases). CDR1 SGHDT and CDR2 YYEEEE come from the germline V gene. Trimming took 1 base from V and 1 from J, leaving 8 bases between them. The CDR3 loop spans 14 amino acids. CDR3 nucleotide sequence: TGTGCCAGCAGCTTGAAAGCGGCCCAAGAGACCCAGTACTTC. As protein: CASSLKAAQETQYF. Full variable domain (outside the CDR3, taken from reference TRBV5-6 and TRBJ2-5): DAGVTQSPTHLIKTRGQQVTLRCSPKSGHDTVSWYQQALGQGPQFIFQYYEEEERQRGNFPDRFSGHQFPNYSSELNVNALLLGDSALYLCASSLKAAQETQYFGPGTRLLVL.

This sequence joins TRBV4-1 and TRBJ1-2; 10 positions agree with TRBD1. Germline V gene lookup returns CDR1 MGHRA and CDR2 YSYEKL. The J segment lost 5 bases and the V segment lost 4 bases, leaving 4 bases of the junction unmatched. This CDR3 is built from 14 residues. The DNA for the CDR3 is TGCGCCAGCAGCCGCCCGGGACAGGGGTATGGCTACACCTTC. The encoded protein is CASSRPGQGYGYTF.

This clone has just one count. V and J are TRBV7-9 and TRBJ2-1; D perhaps matches TRBD2 (6 bases). CDR1 and CDR2 (germline): SEHNR, FQNEAQ (reference sequence). Trimming shortened V by 7 bases and J by 7 bases, and 17 bases separated the two germline ends. There are 14 residues in the CDR3. The CDR3 sequence: CASKPTGDVNEQFF. CDR3 DNA sequence: TGTGCCAGCAAACCCACGGGAGATGTTAATGAGCAGTTCTTC.

The chain has TRBV19 and TRBJ2-1; D is possibly TRBD2 (6 bases). V lost 3 bases and J lost 5, with 11 bases in between. In germline, CDR1 is LNHDA, CDR2 SQIVND (reference sequence). The CDR3 spans 14 residues. CDR3 protein: CASSISAGNNEQFF. In DNA form, the CDR3 reads TGTGCCAGTAGTATTTCAGCGGGTAACAATGAGCAGTTCTTC.

This sequence joins TRBV6-6 and TRBJ1-5; possible D gene TRBD1, 5 bases. Germline V gene sequence: CDR1 MNHNY, CDR2 SVGAGI (reference sequence). V was clipped by 0 bases and J by 5 bases, with 11 bases between them. This CDR3 has 15 amino acids. CDR3 in DNA: TGTGCCAGCAGTTACTCGATATTAGGGGATCAGCCCCAGCATTTT. This translates into CASSYSILGDQPQHF.

This clone was seen only once. The chain uses TRBV5-1 and TRBJ2-7; D uncertain. Trimming cost V 4 bases and J 0 bases, with 5 bases left between them. This CDR3 spans 12 amino acids. Germline lookup yields CDR1 SGHRS and CDR2 YFSETQ. The CDR3 region is CASSASSYEQYF. In DNA form, the CDR3 reads TGCGCCAGCAGCGCCAGCTCCTACGAGCAGTACTTC.

The V gene is TRBV9, the J gene TRBJ1-1; 8 bases are shared with TRBD1. The trim removed 4 bases at V and 3 bases at J, leaving 8 bases unmatched. The CDR3 covers 15 residues. The germline V gene encodes CDR1 SGDLS and CDR2 YYNGEE. The CDR3 region has the DNA TGTGCCAGCAGCCCCCGGCAGGGGGCGTACACTGAAGCTTTCTTT. Amino acid sequence: CASSPRQGAYTEAFF.

The CDR3 DNA reads TGCAGCGTTGGGACAGCCACTGAAGCTTTCTTT. It encodes CSVGTATEAFF. The chain recombines TRBV29-1 with TRBJ1-1; maybe TRBD1 (6 bases). CDR3 length: 11 residues. Looked up from germline, CDR1 is SQVTM and CDR2 is ANQGSEA. The V and J ends lost 4 bases and 4 bases respectively, with 7 bases between them.

This chain links TRBV27 with TRBJ1-6; TRBD1 aligns across 7 bases. This CDR3 has 16 amino acids. J gave up 0 bases and V 10 bases, and 9 bases lay outside the gene matches. Germline CDR1 and CDR2: MNHEY and SMNVEV (reference sequence). CDR3 coding DNA: TGTGCCACGCAGAAGGGGGCCAGCTCCTATAATTCACCCCTCCACTTT. Protein sequence: CATQKGASSYNSPLHF.

The V gene is TRBV5-4, the J gene TRBJ2-3; 10 positions match TRBD2. The trim removed 3 bases at V and 2 bases at J, leaving 6 bases unmatched. Germline-derived CDR1 and CDR2 are SGHNT and YYREEE (reference sequence). The CDR3 loop spans 16 amino acids. The CDR3 region has the DNA TGTGCCAGCAGCTGGGGACTAGCGATTAACACAGATACGCAGTATTTT. Protein sequence: CASSWGLAINTDTQYF.